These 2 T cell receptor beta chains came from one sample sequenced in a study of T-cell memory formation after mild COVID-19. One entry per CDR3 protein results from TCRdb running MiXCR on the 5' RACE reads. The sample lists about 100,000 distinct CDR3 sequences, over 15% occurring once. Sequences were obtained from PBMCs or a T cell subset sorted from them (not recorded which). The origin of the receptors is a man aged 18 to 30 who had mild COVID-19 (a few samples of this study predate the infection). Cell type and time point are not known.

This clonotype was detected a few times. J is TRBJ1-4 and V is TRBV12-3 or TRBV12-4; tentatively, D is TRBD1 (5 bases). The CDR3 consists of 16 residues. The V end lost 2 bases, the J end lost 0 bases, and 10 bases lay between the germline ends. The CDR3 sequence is CASSLNWGPTNEKLFF. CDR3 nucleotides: TGTGCCAGCAGTTTAAACTGGGGCCCAACTAATGAAAAACTGTTTTTT.

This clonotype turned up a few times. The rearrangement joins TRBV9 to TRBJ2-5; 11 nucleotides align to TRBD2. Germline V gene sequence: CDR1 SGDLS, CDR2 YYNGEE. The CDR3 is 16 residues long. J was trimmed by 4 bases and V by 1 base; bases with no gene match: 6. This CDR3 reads CASSVRSGGAGETQYF. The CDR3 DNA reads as TGTGCCAGCAGCGTACGTAGCGGGGGGGCCGGAGAGACCCAGTACTTC.